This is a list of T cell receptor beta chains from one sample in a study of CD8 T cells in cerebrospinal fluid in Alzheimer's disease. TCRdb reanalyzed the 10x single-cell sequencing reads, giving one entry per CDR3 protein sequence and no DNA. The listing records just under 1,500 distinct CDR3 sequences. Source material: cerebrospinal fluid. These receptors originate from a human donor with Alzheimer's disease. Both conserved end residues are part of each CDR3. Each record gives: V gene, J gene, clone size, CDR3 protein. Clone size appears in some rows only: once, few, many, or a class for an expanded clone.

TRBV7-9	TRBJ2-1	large	CASSLALAGTYNEQFF
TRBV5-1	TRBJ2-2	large	CASSALQGADTGELFF
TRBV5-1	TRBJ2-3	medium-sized	CASSQGASGGDTQYF
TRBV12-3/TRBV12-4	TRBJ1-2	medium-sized	CASSFWGDPNYGYTF
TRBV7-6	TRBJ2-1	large	CASSPVRMGQFF
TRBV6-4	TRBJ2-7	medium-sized	CASHHREGGPYEQYF
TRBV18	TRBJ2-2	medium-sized	CASSPISETGELFF
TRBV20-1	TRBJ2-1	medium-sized	CSAEIEREQFF
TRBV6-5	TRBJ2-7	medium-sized	CASRRRQGIAYEQYF
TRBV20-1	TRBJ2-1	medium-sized	CSAERDTNEQFF
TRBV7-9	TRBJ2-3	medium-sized	CASSLRTGGAENTQYF
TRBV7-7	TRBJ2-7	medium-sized	CASSPFVGGPREQYF
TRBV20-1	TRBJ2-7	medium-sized	CSASRLSSYEQYF
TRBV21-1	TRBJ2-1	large	CASSKPPGGPYNEQFF
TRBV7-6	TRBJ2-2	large	CASSLEQFGELFF
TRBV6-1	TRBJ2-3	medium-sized	CASTEGVGDTQYF
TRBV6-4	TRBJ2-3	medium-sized	CASSVGDTQYF
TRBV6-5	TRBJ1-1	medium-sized	CASSYGDMDTEAFF
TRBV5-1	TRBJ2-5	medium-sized	CASSSESGGTQYF
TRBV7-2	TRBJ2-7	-	CASSFGLARYEQYF
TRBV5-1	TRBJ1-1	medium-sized	CASRVSLNTEAFF
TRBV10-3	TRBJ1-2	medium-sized	CAISETSRILYGYTF
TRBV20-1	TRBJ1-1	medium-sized	CSARRGALTEAFF
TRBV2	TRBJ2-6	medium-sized	CASSRDGNVLTF
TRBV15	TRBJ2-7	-	CATSREGQGTYEQYF
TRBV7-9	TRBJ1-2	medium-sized	CASSPTGGAGYTF
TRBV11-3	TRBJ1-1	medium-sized	CASSPSGHLNTEAFF
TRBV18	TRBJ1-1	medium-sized	CASSNGGRTEAFF
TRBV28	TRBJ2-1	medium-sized	CASNSPGELAGVLYEQFF
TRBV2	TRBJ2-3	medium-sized	CASGLAGGPTDTQYF
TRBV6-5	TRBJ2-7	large	CASRRTGSSYEQYF
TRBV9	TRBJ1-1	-	CASSASSGGLDTEAFF